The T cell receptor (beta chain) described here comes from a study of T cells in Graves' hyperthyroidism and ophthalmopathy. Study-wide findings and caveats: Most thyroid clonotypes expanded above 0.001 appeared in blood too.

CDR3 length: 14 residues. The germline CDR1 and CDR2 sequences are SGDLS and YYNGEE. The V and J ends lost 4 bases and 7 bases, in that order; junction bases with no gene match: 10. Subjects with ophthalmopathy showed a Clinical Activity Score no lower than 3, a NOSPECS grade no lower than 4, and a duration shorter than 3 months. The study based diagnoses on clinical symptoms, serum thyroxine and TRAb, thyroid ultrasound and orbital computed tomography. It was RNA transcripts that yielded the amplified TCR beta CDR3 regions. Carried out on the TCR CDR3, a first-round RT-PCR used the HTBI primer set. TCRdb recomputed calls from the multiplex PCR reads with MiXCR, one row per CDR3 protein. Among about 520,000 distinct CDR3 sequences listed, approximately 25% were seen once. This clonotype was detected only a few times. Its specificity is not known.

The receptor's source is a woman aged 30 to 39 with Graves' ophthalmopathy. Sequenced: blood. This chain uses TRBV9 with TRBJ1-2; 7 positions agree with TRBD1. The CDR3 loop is CASSPDGGGFGYTF. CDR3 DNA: TGTGCCAGCAGCCCAGACGGAGGGGGCTTTGGCTACACCTTC.